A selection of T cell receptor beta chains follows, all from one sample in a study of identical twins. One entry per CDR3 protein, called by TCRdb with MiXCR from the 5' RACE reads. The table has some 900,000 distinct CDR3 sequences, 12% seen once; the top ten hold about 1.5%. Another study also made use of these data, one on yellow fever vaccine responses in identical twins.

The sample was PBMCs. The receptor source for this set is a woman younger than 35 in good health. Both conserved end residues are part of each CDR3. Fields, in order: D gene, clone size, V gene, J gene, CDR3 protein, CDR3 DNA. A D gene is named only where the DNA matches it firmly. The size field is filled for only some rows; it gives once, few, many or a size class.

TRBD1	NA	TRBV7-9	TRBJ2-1	CASSYRGGVGSYNEQFF	TGTGCCAGCAGCTACAGGGGTGGGGTGGGCTCCTACAATGAGCAGTTCTTC
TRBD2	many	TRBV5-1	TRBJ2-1	CASDTSGGHGEQFF	TGCGCCAGCGATACTAGCGGGGGGCATGGAGAGCAGTTCTTC
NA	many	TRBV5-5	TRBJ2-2	CASSLGHTNTGELFF	TGTGCCAGCAGCTTGGGGCACACGAACACCGGGGAGCTGTTTTTT
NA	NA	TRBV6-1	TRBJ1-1	CASSEAGPITEAFF	TGTGCCAGCAGTGAGGCAGGTCCCATAACTGAAGCTTTCTTT
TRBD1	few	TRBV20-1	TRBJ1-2	CSAYRGNYGYTF	TGCAGTGCTTACAGGGGAAACTATGGCTACACCTTC
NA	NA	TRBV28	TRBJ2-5	CASSLFPSQETQYF	TGTGCCAGCAGTTTATTCCCGAGTCAAGAGACCCAGTACTTC
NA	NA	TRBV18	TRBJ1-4	CASSRGRATNEKLFF	TGTGCCAGCTCACGGGGACGGGCAACTAATGAAAAACTGTTTTTT
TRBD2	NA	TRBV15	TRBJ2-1	CATSRDQGLAITDEQFF	TGTGCCACCAGCAGAGACCAGGGACTAGCGATTACGGATGAGCAGTTCTTC
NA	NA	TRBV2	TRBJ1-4	CASSERLSLEKLFF	TGTGCCAGCAGTGAACGGTTGAGTCTGGAAAAACTGTTTTTT
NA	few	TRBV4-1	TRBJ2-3	CASSQEIGRTDTQYF	TGCGCCAGCAGCCAAGAAATCGGGCGCACAGATACGCAGTATTTT
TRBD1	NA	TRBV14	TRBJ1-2	CASSQGERDREYGYTF	TGTGCCAGCAGCCAAGGAGAGCGGGACAGGGAATATGGCTACACCTTC
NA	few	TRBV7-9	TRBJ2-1	CASTISENNEQFF	TGTGCCAGTACCATTAGCGAGAACAATGAGCAGTTCTTC
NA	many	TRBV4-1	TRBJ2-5	CASSQEAAEDGTQYF	TGCGCCAGCAGCCAAGAGGCGGCAGAAGATGGGACCCAGTACTTC
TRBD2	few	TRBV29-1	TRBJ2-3	CSAGTSGSGDTQYF	TGCAGCGCTGGGACTAGCGGGAGTGGGGATACGCAGTATTTT
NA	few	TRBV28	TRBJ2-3	CASSLGAPSTDTQYF	TGTGCCAGCAGTTTAGGCGCACCAAGCACAGATACGCAGTATTTT
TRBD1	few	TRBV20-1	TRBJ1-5	CSVHGTGNNQPQHF	TGCAGTGTACACGGGACAGGGAACAATCAGCCCCAGCATTTT
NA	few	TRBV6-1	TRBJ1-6	CAGSGGPLYNSPLHF	TGTGCCGGCAGTGGAGGACCGTTGTATAATTCACCCCTCCACTTT
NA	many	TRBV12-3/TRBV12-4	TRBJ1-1	CASSFGQEFMNTEAFF	TGTGCCAGCAGTTTTGGGCAGGAGTTCATGAACACTGAAGCTTTCTTT
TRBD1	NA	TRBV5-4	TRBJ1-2	CASSLWDSNYGYTF	TGTGCCAGCAGCTTGTGGGACAGCAACTATGGCTACACCTTC
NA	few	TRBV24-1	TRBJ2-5	CATSDSYRVGETQYF	TGTGCCACCAGTGATTCATACAGGGTAGGAGAGACCCAGTACTTC
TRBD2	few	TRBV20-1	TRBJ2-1	CSAGTSGAGEQFF	TGCAGTGCCGGGACTAGCGGGGCTGGTGAGCAGTTCTTC
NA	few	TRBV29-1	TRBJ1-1	CSVGGAGAPAFF	TGCAGCGTCGGAGGCGCGGGGGCCCCAGCTTTCTTT
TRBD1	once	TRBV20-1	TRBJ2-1	CSALRGQLYNEQFF	TGCAGTGCCCTAAGGGGACAGCTTTACAATGAGCAGTTCTTC
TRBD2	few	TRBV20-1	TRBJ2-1	CSARSLSGGAGSYNEQFF	TGCAGTGCTAGAAGCCTTAGCGGGGGGGCCGGCTCCTACAATGAGCAGTTCTTC
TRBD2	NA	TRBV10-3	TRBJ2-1	CAISESLAGDNEQFF	TGTGCCATCAGTGAGTCGTTGGCGGGGGACAATGAGCAGTTCTTC
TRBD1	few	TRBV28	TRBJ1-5	CASSQSQGAGQPQHF	TGTGCCAGCAGCCAATCACAGGGGGCGGGTCAGCCCCAGCATTTT
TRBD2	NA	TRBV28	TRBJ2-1	CASSLGGRPSNEQFF	TGTGCCAGCAGTTTAGGCGGGAGGCCCTCCAATGAGCAGTTCTTC
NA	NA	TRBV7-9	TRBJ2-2	CASSLRQGLTNTGELFF	TGTGCCAGCAGCTTAAGGCAGGGCCTAACGAACACCGGGGAGCTGTTTTTT
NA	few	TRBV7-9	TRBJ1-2	CASRLSEVGYGYTF	TGTGCCAGCCGGCTGTCTGAGGTGGGCTATGGCTACACCTTC
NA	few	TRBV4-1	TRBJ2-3	CASSQERARGPRTDTQYF	TGCGCCAGCAGCCAAGAAAGGGCTCGGGGGCCGCGAACAGATACGCAGTATTTT
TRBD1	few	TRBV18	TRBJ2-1	CASSQGQGRSEQFF	TGTGCCAGCTCACAAGGACAGGGGAGGAGTGAGCAGTTCTTC
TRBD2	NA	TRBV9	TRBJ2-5	CASSPFSGRETQYF	TGTGCCAGCAGCCCCTTCAGCGGGAGAGAGACCCAGTACTTC
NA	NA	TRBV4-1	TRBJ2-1	CASSNHLASIEQFF	TGCGCCAGCAGCAACCACCTAGCTTCCATTGAGCAGTTCTTC
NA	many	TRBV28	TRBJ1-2	CASSRPGGGYGYTF	TGTGCCAGCAGCCGTCCCGGGGGGGGCTATGGCTACACCTTC
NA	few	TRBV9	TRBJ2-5	CASSVAETRRETQYF	TGTGCCAGCAGCGTAGCCGAAACTAGACGGGAGACCCAGTACTTC
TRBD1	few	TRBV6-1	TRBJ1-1	CASTNRGANTEAFF	TGTGCCAGTACTAACAGGGGTGCGAACACTGAAGCTTTCTTT
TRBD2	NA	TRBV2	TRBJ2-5	CASTGRTSGGAEETQYF	TGTGCCAGCACAGGTCGGACTAGCGGGGGGGCTGAGGAGACCCAGTACTTC
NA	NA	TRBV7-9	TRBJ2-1	CASSLFVTGLDEQFF	TGTGCCAGCAGCTTATTCGTTACAGGTTTGGATGAGCAGTTCTTC
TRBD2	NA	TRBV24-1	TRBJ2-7	CATSSSGDPYEQYF	TGTGCCACCAGTTCGAGCGGGGACCCCTACGAGCAGTACTTC
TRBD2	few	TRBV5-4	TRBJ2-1	CASSPREASSYNEQFF	TGTGCCAGCAGCCCCCGGGAGGCGAGCTCCTACAATGAGCAGTTCTTC
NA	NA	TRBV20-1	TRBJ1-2	CSARVAQGGYTF	TGCAGTGCTAGAGTAGCCCAGGGTGGCTACACCTTC